This TCR beta chain was recorded in a study of T cell responses to AZD1222 COVID-19 vaccine (dated by TCRdb to 2020 to 2022). With regard to the full study: Because spike-specific TCR depth and breadth did not differ between the two schedules, AZD1222 recipients who got a second dose at roughly 4 weeks were pooled with those who got a second dose at roughly 12 weeks. A total of just over 230 trial participants underwent TCR sequencing, of whom around 210 had received two doses of AZD1222 and some 25 had received two doses of the MenACWY control vaccine. Trial participants were enrolled by age into subgroups of 18-55, 56-69 and 70-plus years, and roughly 150, 30 and 60 TCR-sequenced participants, respectively, were included in these subgroups. Overall study results and their limits: Epitopes outside the regions mutated in the B.1.351 and B.1.1.7 variants were reportedly recognized by nearly half of the unique spike-specific TCRs. Conclusions about previously exposed vaccinees are limited, since just a handful of AZD1222 recipients were seropositive for SARS-CoV-2 at baseline. The vaccine-associated CD4 TCRs covered the entire spike protein, and the dominant responses fell in regions 160-218 and 743-854. Because no samples from the day 14 peak response were available, repertoires could be characterized only after the peak T cell response. After two AZD1222 doses, both the breadth and the depth of spike-specific TCRs were significantly higher than at day 0 and than in MenACWY recipients. Participants were mostly white British and included more females than males, and it was suggested by the authors that clonal diversity may have been underestimated. The 56-69-year group was small, and its depth increase did not reach significance, likely because of low power.

The sample's time point, from its label and the paper: baseline before first vaccination. Vaccinee samples came from UK trials COV001 and COV002, including a single-blind randomized controlled phase 2/3 trial of AZD1222 (ChAdOx1 nCoV-19) in healthy adults. Trial participant PBMC samples were collected at day 0 and day 28 after the second dose for TCRbeta chain sequencing. CDR1 and CDR2 were assigned from the germline V gene as SQVTM and ANQGSEA. V was cut back by 4 bases and J by 4 bases, leaving a gap of 14 bases between them. The CDR3 contains 13 residues, cysteine and phenylalanine counted. Here the CDR3 DNA is all that survives: 39 bases in frame from base 1. The CDR3 regions of human TCRbeta chains were analyzed by immunosequencing. The study's own analysis went as follows. TCRs in the repertoires were compared against a reference library of SARS-CoV-2-specific TCRs that had been generated with the MIRA antigen-specificity platform. Breadth was defined as the fraction of unique TCRs that were SARS-CoV-2-associated, and depth was defined as the fraction of total T cells that were SARS-CoV-2-associated. Using the MIRA data, each spike-specific TCR was assigned both to the spike region to which the TCR was reactive and to a CD4 or CD8 class. Log10-transformed breadth and depth values were compared by one-way ANOVA with Sidak's multiple comparisons tests. TCRdb mirrors the immuneACCESS table, restricted to in-frame sequences. Some clones are absent from its copies; in checked studies, under half trace to an unresolved V gene, and the reason for the others is unknown. Clone size and V and J calls were adopted from that table, with D and trimming inferred from the DNA. Within this sample are some 96,000 clones, with around 90% of them counted one time only. Around 1.7% of the sample comes from the top ten.

About this clone: The antigen this receptor binds is unknown. No base qualities exist here, and no much larger clone lies one base off it.

This receptor was obtained from an adult in good health. This specimen was peripheral blood, taken on day 0 of AZD1222 vaccination. The chain is made from TRBV29-1 and TRBJ2-7, with TRBD2 perhaps the D gene, on 6 matching bases. Read as DNA, the sequence is TGCAGCGTTGCATCCGGGGGTACGTACGAGCAGTACTTC. Protein translation: CSVASGGTYEQYF.